In its sample, the clone carrying this TCR beta chain was seen a few times. This specimen belongs to a study of patients and donors after allogeneic stem cell transplantation. TCRdb processed the RT-PCR reads anew with MiXCR; each CDR3 protein has one entry. The data hold about 960,000 distinct CDR3 sequences, with under 20% observed a single time. Germline values: CDR1 SQVTM, CDR2 ANQGSEA. The CDR3 is 15 residues long. Unmatched junction bases numbered 8, after V lost 6 bases and J lost 1 base. This clonotype was obtained from a human donor who was either an allogeneic HSCT recipient or a stem cell or donor lymphocyte infusion donor (not recorded which). It is not recorded whose cells these are; they may come from a transplant donor. Sequenced sample: blood, either unsorted or a sorted T cell fraction (not recorded which). The chain couples TRBV29-1 to TRBJ2-3; 9 bases are a match to TRBD1. CDR3 DNA sequence: TGCAGCGTCATCCCCGGGGACAGGGGCACAGATACGCAGTATTTT. Protein sequence: CSVIPGDRGTDTQYF.